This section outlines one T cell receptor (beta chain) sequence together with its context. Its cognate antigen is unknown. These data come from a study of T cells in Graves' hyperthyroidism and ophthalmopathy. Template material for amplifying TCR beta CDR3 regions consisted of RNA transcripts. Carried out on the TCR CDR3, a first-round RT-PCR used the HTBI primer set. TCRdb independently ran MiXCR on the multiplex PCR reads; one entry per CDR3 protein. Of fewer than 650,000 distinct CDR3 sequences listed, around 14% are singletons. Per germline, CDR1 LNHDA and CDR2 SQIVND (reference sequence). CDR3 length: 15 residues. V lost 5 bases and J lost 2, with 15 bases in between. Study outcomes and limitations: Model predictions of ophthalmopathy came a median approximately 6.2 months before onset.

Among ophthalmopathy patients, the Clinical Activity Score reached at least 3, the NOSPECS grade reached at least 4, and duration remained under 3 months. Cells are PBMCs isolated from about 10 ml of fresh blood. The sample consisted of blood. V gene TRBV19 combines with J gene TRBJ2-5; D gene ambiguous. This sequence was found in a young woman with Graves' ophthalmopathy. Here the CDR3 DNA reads TGTGCCAGTAGTCCTCGTTATCTACCGCAAGAGACCCAGTACTTC. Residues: CASSPRYLPQETQYF.